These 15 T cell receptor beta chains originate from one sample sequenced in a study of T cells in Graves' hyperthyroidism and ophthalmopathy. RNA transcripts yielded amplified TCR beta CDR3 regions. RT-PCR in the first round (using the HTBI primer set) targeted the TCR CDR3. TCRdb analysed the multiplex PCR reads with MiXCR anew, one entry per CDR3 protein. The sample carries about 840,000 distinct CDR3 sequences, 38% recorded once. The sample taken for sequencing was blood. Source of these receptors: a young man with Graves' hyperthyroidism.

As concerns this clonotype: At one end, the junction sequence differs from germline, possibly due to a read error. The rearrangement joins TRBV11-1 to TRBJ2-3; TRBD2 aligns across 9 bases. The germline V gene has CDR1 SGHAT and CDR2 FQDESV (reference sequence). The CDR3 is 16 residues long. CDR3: CVSSFGTSSLADTQYF. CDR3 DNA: TGTGTCAGCAGCTTTGGGACTAGCTCCCTCGCAGATACGCAGTATTTT.

CDR3 coding DNA: TGTGCCAGCAGTTACAGGGACAGGACTCACTATGGCTACACCTTC. Its translation: CASSYRDRTHYGYTF. This chain joins TRBV6-5 and TRBJ1-2; 8 nucleotides line up with TRBD1. This CDR3 contains 15 residues. Germline assignment: CDR1 MNHEY and CDR2 SVGAGI. Unmatched junction bases numbered 5, after V lost 2 bases and J lost 3 bases.

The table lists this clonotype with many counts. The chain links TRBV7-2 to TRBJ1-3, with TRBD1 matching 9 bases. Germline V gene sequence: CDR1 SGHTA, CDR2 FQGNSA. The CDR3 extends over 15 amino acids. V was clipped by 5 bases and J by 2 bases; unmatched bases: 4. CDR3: CASSGRTGAGNTIYF. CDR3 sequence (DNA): TGTGCCAGCAGCGGGAGGACAGGGGCTGGAAACACCATATATTTT.

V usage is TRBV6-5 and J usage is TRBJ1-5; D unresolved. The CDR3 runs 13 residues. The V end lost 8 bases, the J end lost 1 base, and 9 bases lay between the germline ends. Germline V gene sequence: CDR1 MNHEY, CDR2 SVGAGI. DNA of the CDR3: TGTGCCAGCGGTGACGGAAGCAATCAGCCCCAGCATTTT. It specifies CASGDGSNQPQHF.

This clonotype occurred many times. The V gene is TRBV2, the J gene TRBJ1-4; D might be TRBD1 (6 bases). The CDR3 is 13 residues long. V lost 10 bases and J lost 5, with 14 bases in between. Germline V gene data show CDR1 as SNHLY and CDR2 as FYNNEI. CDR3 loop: CATTSDSNEKLFF. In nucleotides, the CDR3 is TGTGCCACAACGTCGGACAGCAATGAAAAACTGTTTTTT.

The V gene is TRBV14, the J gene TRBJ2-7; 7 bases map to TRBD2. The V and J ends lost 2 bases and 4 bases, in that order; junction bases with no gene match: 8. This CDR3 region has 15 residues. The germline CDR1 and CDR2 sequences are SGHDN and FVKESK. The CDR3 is CASSQLGREQYEQYF. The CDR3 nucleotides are TGTGCCAGCAGCCAACTGGGGCGGGAGCAATACGAGCAGTACTTC.

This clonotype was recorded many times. CDR3 residues: CASSLTGLGNTIYF. The CDR3 DNA sequence: TGTGCCAGCAGCTTAACAGGGTTAGGAAACACCATATATTTT. The J gene is TRBJ1-3, the V gene TRBV7-8; perhaps TRBD1 as D (6 bases). V lost 2 bases to trimming and J lost 4 bases, with 9 bases between them. The CDR3 runs to 14 residues. The germline CDR1 and CDR2 sequences are SGHVS and FQNEAQ.

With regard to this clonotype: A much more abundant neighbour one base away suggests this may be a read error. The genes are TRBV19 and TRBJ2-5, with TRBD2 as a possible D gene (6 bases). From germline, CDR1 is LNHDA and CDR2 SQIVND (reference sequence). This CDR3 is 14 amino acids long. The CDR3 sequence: CASSTWGTGEAQYF. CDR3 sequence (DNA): TGTGCCAGTAGTACCTGGGGGACTGGAGAGGCCCAGTACTTC.

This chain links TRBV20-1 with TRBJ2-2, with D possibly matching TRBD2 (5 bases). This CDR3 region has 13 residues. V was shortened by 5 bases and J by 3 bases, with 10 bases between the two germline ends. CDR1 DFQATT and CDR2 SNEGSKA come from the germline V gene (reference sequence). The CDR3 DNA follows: TGCAGTGCTTCCTCCGGGGACACCGGGGAGCTGTTTTTT. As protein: CSASSGDTGELFF.

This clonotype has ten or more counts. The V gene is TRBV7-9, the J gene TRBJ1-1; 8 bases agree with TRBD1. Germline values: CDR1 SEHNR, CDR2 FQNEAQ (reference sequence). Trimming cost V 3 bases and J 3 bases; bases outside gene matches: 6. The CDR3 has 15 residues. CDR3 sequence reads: CASSFSGQGDTEAFF. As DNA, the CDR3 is TGTGCCAGCAGCTTCTCCGGACAGGGCGACACTGAAGCTTTCTTT.

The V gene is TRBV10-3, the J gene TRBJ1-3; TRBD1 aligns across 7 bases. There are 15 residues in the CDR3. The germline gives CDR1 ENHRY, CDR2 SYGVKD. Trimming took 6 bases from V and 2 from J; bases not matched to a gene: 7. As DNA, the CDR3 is TGTGCCATCAGCCGAGAAGGGGGCACTGGAAACACCATATATTTT. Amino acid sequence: CAISREGGTGNTIYF.

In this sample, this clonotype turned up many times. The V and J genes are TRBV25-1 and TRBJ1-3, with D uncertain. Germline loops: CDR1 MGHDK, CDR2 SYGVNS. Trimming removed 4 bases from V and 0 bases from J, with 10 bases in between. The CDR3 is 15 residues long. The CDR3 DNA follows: TGTGCCAGCAGTGCCCCCCTGGGCTCTGGAAACACCATATATTTT. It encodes CASSAPLGSGNTIYF.

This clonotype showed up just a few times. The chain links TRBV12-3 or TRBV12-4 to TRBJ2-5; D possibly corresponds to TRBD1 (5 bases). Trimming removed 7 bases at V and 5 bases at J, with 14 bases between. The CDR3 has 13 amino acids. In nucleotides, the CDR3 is TGTGCCAGCACCCTAGACAGAAGGGAGACCCAGTACTTC. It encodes CASTLDRRETQYF.

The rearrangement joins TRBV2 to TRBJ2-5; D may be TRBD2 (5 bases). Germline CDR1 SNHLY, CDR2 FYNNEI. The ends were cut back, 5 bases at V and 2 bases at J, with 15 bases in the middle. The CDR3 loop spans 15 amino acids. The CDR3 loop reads CASSSAGDSQETQYF. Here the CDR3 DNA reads TGTGCCAGCAGTTCCGCCGGGGATAGTCAAGAGACCCAGTACTTC. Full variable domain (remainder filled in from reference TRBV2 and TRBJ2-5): EPEVTQTPSHQVTQMGQEVILRCVPISNHLYFYWYRQILGQKVEFLVSFYNNEISEKSEIFDDQFSVERPDGSNFTLKIRSTKLEDSAMYFCASSSAGDSQETQYFGPGTRLLVL.

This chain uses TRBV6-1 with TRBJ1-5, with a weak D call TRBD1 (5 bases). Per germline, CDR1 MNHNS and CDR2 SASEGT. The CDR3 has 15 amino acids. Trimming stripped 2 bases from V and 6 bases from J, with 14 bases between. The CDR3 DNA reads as TGTGCCAGCAGTGAAATCCAGGGAGAGTTTCAGCCCCAGCATTTT. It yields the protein CASSEIQGEFQPQHF.